This T cell receptor beta chain was sequenced for a study of cytomegalovirus exposure and HLA in healthy donors. The wider study: Genotyping showed 75% to 90% of 300 to 450 donors falling in the Caucasian-associated ancestry cluster.

PCR used 60 Vbeta primers and 13 Jbeta primers. In the authors' workflow: Tens of millions of unique TCR beta chains, 10 million to 14 million shared, were counted in a later analysis. Repertoires were generated with immunoSEQ multiplex PCR, while TCRdb's copy carries only in-frame clones and drops some. V and J calls and clone size are as listed in that table; D and trimming were resolved from the DNA. The sample records 150,000 to 200,000 clones, 81% being singletons. Germline values: CDR1 SGHDT, CDR2 YYEEEE. The CDR3 has 16 residues. V was shortened by 0 bases and J by 3 bases, with 15 bases between the two germline ends. Comments on this clone: Its antigen remains unidentified.

The study, taken as a whole, reports: Later analysis showed most CMV-associated TCR beta chains appearing HLA-restricted. Because they were indistinguishable, some V segments, including TRBV6-2 and TRBV6-3, were excluded.

The J gene is TRBJ1-2, the V gene TRBV5-6; D possibly corresponds to TRBD1 (5 bases). The clonotype was recovered from a woman aged 30 to 39 in good health and CMV-seronegative. Sequenced material: PBMCs. CDR3 bases: TGTGCCAGCAGCTTGGTAGGACAAAGGCCACACTATGGCTACACCTTC. Translated: CASSLVGQRPHYGYTF. Based on the CDR3 plus reference TRBV5-6 and TRBJ1-2, the full variable domain is DAGVTQSPTHLIKTRGQQVTLRCSPKSGHDTVSWYQQALGQGPQFIFQYYEEEERQRGNFPDRFSGHQFPNYSSELNVNALLLGDSALYLCASSLVGQRPHYGYTFGSGTRLTVV.